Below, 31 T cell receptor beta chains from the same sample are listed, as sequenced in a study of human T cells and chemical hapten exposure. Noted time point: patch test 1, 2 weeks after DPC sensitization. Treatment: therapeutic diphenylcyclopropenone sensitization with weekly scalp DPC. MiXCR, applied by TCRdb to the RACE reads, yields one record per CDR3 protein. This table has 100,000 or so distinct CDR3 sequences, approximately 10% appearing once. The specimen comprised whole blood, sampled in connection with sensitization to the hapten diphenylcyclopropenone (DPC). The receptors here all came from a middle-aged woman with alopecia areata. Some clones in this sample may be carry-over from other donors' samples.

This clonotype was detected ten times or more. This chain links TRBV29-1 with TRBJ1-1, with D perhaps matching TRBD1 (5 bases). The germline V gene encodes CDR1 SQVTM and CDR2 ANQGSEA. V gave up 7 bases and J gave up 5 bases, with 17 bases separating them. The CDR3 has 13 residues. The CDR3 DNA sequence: TGCAGCGGGTCAATGGGGGGTAGTACTGAAGCTTTCTTT. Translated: CSGSMGGSTEAFF.

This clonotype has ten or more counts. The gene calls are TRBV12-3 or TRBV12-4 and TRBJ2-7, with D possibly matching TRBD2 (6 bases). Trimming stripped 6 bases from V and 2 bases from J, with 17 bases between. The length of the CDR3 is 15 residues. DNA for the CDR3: TGTGCCAGCAGCTCCGGGACTCCGATCACCTACGAGCAGTACTTC. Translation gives CASSSGTPITYEQYF.

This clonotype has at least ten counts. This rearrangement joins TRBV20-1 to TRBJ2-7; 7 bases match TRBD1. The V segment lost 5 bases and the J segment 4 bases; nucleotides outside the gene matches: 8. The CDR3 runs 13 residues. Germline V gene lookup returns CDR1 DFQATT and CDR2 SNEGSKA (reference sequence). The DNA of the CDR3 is TGCAGTGCTCCTTATCCGGGACAGTACGAGCAGTACTTC. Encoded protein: CSAPYPGQYEQYF.

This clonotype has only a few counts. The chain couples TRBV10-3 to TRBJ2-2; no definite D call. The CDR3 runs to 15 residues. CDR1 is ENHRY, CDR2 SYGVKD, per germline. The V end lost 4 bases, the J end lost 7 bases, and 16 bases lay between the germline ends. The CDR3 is CAISGSWGADGELFF. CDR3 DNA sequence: TGTGCCATCAGTGGGTCATGGGGTGCGGACGGGGAGCTGTTTTTT.

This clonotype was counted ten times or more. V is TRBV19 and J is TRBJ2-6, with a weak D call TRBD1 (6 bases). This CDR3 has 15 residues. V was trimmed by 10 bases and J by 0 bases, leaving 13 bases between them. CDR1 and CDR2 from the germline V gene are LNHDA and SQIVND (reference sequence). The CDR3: CATYPGASGANVLTF. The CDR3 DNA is TGTGCCACCTATCCAGGGGCCTCTGGGGCCAACGTCCTGACTTTC.

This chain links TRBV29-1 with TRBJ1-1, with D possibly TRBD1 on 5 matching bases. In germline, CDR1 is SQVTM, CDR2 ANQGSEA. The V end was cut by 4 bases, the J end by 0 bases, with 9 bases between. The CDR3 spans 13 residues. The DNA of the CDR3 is TGCAGCGTTGGCGGGACCTTGAACACTGAAGCTTTCTTT. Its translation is CSVGGTLNTEAFF.

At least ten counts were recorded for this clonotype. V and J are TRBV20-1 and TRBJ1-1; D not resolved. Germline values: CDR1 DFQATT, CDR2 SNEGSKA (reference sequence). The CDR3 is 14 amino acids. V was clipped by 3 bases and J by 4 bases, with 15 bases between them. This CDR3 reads CSASSTRAGTEAFF. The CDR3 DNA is TGCAGTGCTAGCTCCACCCGGGCCGGCACTGAAGCTTTCTTT.

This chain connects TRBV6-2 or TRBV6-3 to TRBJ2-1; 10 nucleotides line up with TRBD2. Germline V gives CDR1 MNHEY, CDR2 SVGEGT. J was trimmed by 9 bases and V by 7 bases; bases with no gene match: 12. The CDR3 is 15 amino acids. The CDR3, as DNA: TGTGCCAGCACCCCGGGGCTAGCGGGAGAGAGTGAGCAGTTCTTC. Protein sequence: CASTPGLAGESEQFF.

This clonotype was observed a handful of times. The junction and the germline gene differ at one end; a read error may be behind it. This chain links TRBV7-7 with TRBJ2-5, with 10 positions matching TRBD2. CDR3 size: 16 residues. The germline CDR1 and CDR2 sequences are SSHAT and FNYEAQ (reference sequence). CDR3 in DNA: TGTGCTAGCAGCACGATAGCGGGGGGCAACGGAGAGACCCAGTACTTC. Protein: CASSTIAGGNGETQYF.

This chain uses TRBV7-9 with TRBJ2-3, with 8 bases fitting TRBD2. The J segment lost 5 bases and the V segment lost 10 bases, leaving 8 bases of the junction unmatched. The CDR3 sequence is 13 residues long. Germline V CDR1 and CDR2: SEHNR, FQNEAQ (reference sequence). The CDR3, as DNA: TGTGCCATCCCCGGGGGGGGTCAAGATACGCAGTATTTT. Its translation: CAIPGGGQDTQYF.

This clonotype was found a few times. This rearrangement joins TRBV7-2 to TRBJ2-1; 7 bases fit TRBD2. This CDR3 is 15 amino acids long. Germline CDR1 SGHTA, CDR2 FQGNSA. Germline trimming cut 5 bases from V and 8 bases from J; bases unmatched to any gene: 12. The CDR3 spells CASSATSRPLDEQFF. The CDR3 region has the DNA TGTGCCAGCAGCGCGACTAGCCGCCCTCTCGATGAGCAGTTCTTC.

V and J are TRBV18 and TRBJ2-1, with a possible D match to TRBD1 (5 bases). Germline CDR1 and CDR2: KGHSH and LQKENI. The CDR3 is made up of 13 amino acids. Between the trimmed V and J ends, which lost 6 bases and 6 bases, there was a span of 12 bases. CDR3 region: CASSTGQGNEQFF. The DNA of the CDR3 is TGTGCCAGCTCTACAGGTCAAGGCAATGAGCAGTTCTTC.

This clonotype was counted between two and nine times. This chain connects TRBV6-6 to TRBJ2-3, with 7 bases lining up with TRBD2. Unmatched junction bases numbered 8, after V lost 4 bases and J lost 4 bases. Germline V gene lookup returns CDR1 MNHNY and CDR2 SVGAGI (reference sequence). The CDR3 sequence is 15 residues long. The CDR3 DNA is TGTGCCAGCAGTTTTGGGGGGGGGAGGTCAGATACGCAGTATTTT. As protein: CASSFGGGRSDTQYF.

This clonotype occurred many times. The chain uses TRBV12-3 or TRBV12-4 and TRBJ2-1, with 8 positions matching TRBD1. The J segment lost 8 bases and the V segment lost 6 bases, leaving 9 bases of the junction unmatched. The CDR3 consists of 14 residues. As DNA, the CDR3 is TGTGCCAGCAGCAAGAATCAGGGGGCCTATGAGCAGTTCTTC. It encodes CASSKNQGAYEQFF.

CDR3 sequence reads: CSASQARRYQETQYF. DNA for the CDR3: TGCAGTGCTAGTCAGGCGCGGCGGTACCAAGAGACCCAGTACTTC. The chain carries TRBV20-1 and TRBJ2-5, with D unresolved. Trimming removed 3 bases at V and 0 bases at J, with 14 bases between. The CDR3 has 15 residues. CDR1 and CDR2 from the germline V gene are DFQATT and SNEGSKA (reference sequence).

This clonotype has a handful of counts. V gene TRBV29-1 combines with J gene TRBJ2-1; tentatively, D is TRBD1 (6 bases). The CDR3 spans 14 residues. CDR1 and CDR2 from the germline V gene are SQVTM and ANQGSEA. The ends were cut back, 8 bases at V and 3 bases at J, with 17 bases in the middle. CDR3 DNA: TGCAGCCTCAGATACAGGGCGAACTACAATGAGCAGTTCTTC. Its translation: CSLRYRANYNEQFF.

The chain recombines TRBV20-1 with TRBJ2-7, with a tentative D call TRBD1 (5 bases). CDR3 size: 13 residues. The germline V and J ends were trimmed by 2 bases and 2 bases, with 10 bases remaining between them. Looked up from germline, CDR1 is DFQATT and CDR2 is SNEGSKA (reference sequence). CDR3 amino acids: CSARRQSAYEQYF. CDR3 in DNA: TGCAGTGCTAGAAGACAGTCAGCCTACGAGCAGTACTTC.

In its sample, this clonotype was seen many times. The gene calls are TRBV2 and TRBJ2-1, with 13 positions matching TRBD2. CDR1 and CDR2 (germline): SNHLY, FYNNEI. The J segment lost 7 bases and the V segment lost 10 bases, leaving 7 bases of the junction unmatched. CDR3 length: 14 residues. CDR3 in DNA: TGTGCCACAACTAGCGGGGGGGCCCCGAATGAGCAGTTCTTC. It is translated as CATTSGGAPNEQFF.

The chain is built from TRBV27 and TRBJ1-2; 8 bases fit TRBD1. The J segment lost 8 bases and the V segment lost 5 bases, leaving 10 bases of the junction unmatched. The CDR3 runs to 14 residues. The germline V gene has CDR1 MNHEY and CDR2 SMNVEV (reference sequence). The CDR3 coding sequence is TGTGCCAGCAGTGAAAACCGGGACAGGAGGGGCTACACCTTC. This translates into CASSENRDRRGYTF.

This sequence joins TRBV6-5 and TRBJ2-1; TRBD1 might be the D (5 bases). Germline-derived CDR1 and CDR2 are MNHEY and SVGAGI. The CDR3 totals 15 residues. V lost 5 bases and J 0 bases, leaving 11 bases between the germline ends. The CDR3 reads CASSLGRSSYNEQFF. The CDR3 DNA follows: TGTGCCAGCAGTCTGGGGCGCAGCTCCTACAATGAGCAGTTCTTC.

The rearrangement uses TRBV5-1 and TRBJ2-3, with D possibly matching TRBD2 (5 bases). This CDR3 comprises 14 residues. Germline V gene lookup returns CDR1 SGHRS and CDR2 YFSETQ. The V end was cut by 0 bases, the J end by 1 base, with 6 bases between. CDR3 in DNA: TGCGCCAGCAGCTTGGACGGGGGCACAGATACGCAGTATTTT. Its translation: CASSLDGGTDTQYF.

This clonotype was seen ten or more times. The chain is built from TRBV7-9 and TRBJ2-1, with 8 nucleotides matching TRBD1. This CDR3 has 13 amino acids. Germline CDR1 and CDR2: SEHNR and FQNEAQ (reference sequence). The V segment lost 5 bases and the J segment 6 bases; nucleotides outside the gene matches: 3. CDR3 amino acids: CASSRGTGNEQFF. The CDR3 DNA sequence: TGTGCCAGCAGCCGCGGGACAGGCAATGAGCAGTTCTTC.

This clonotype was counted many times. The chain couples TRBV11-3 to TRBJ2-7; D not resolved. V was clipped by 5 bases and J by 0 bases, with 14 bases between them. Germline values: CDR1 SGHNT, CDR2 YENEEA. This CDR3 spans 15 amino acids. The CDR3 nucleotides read TGTGCCAGCAGCCTCGGTAGGGCAAGCTCCTACGAGCAGTACTTC. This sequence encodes CASSLGRASSYEQYF.

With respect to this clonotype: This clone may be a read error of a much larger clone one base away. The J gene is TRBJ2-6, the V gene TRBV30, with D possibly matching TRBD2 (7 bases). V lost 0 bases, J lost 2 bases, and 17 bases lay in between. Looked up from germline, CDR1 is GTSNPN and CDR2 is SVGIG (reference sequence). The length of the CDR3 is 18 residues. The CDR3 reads CAWSVRRGGSPGANVLTF. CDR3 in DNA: TGTGCCTGGAGTGTACGAAGGGGGGGTAGCCCTGGGGCCAACGTCCTGACTTTC.

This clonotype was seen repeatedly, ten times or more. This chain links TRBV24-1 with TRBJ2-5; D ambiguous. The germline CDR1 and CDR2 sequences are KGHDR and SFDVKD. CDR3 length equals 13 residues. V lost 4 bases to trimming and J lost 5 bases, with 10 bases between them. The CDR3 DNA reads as TGTGCCACCAGTGACTACCCGGGCGAGACCCAGTACTTC. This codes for CATSDYPGETQYF.

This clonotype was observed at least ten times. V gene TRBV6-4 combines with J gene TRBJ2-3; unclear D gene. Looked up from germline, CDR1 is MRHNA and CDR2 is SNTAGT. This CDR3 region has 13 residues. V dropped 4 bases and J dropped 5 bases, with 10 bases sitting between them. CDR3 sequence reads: CASSVNGKDTQYF. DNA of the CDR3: TGTGCCAGCAGTGTAAACGGAAAAGATACGCAGTATTTT.

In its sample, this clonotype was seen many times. CDR3 coding DNA: TGTGCCATCAAACGCCCCGAGCTTGGCGGGGAGCTGTTTTTT. Translation gives CAIKRPELGGELFF. The chain couples TRBV10-3 to TRBJ2-2; D call uncertain. V was trimmed by 7 bases and J by 7 bases, leaving 16 bases between them. Germline CDR1 ENHRY, CDR2 SYGVKD. The CDR3 spans 14 residues.

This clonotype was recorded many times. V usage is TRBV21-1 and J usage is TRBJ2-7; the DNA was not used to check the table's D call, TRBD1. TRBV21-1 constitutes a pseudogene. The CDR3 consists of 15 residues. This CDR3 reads CASSKEETGAYEQYF. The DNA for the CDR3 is TGTGCCAGCAGCAAAGAAGAGACAGGGGCTTACGAGCAGTACTTC.

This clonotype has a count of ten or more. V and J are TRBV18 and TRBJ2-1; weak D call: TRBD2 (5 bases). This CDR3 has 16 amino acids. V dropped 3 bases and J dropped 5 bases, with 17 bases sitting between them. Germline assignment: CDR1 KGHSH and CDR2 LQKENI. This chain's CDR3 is CASSPLRTPTHNEQFF. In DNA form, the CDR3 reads TGTGCCAGCTCACCCCTCCGGACTCCTACCCACAATGAGCAGTTCTTC.

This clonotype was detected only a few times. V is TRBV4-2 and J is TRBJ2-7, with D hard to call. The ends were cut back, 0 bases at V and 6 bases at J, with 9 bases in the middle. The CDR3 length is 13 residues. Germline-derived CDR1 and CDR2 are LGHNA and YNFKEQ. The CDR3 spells CASSQEVFGEQYF. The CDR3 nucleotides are TGTGCCAGCAGCCAAGAAGTGTTCGGCGAGCAGTACTTC.

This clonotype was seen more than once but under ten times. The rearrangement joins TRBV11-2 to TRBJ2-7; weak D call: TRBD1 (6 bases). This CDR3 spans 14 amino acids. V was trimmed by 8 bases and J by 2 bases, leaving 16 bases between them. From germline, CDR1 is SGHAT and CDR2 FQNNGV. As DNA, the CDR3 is TGTGCCAGCTCCCGCCGTGGGGGCGCCTACGAGCAGTACTTC. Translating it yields CASSRRGGAYEQYF. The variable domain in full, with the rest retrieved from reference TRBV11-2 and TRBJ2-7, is EAGVAQSPRYKIIEKRQSVAFWCNPISGHATLYWYQQILGQGPKLLIQFQNNGVVDDSQLPKDRFSAERLKGVDSTLKIQPAKLEDSAVYLCASSRRGGAYEQYFGPGTRLTVT.